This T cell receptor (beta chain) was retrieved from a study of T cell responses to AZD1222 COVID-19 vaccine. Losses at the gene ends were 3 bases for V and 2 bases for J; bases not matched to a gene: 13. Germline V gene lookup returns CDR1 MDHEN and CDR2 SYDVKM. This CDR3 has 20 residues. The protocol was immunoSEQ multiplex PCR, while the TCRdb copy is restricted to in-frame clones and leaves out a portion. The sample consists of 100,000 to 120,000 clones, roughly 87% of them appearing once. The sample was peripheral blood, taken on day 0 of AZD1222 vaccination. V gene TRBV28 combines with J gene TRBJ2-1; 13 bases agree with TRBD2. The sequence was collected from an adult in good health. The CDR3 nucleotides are TGTGCCAGCAGTTTTTTTTTCAGGACTAGCGGGGGCGAGGCCTACAATGAGCAGTTCTTC. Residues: CASSFFFRTSGGEAYNEQFF.